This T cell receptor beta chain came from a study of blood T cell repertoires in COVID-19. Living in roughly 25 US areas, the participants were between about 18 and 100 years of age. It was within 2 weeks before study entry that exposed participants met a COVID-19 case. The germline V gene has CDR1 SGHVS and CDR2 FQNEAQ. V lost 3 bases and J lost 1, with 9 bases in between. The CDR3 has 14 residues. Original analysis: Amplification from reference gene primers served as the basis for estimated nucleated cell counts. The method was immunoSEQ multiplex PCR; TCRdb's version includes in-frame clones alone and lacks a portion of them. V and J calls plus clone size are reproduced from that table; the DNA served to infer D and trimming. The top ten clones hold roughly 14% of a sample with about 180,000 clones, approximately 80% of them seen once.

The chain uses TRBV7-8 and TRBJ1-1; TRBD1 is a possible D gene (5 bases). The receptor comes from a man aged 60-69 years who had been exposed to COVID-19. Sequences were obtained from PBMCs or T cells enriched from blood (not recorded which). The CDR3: CASSLGRGNTEAFF. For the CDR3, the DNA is TGTGCCAGCAGCTTGGGGCGGGGGAACACTGAAGCTTTCTTT. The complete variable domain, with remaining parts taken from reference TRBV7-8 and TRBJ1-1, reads GAGVSQSPRYKVAKRGQDVALRCDPISGHVSLFWYQQALGQGPEFLTYFQNEAQLDKSGLPSDRFFAERPEGSVSTLKIQRTQQEDSAVYLCASSLGRGNTEAFFGQGTRLTVV.